Each of the 21 T cell receptor beta chains below was sequenced from the same sample in a study of blood T cell repertoires in COVID-19. Method: immunoSEQ multiplex PCR; TCRdb's copy keeps in-frame clones and lacks some. The sample yields about 210,000 clones, around 82% seen once. Input material: PBMCs or T cells enriched from blood (not recorded which). All receptors come from a man aged 25 to 45 with acute COVID-19.

This clone turned up a few times. V is TRBV27 and J is TRBJ1-2, with TRBD1 identical over 9 bases. With 6 bases clipped from V and 1 base from J, the junction kept 9 bases outside the gene matches. Looked up from germline, CDR1 is MNHEY and CDR2 is SMNVEV (reference sequence). The CDR3 runs 16 residues. CDR3 sequence (DNA): TGTGCCAGCAGGCGGGACAGGGTGGGCTTTAACTATGGCTACACCTTC. Its translation: CASRRDRVGFNYGYTF.

The gene calls are TRBV19 and TRBJ2-2; D gene unclear. Germline CDR1 reads LNHDA; CDR2 reads SQIVND (reference sequence). This CDR3 comprises 12 residues. The ends were cut back, 3 bases at V and 6 bases at J, with 5 bases in the middle. The CDR3 spells CASSMRPGELFF. CDR3 sequence (DNA): TGTGCCAGTAGTATGCGCCCCGGGGAGCTGTTTTTT.

The chain is built from TRBV27 and TRBJ2-7; 8 bases match TRBD1. Per the germline V gene, CDR1 is MNHEY and CDR2 is SMNVEV (reference sequence). The V segment lost 3 bases and the J segment 5 bases; nucleotides outside the gene matches: 9. This CDR3 contains 15 residues. CDR3 region: CASSFSDRVTHEQYF. The CDR3 nucleotides read TGTGCCAGCAGTTTCTCGGACAGGGTTACGCACGAGCAGTACTTC.

This rearrangement joins TRBV2 to TRBJ2-5, with D maybe TRBD1 (5 bases). Germline CDR1 SNHLY, CDR2 FYNNEI. V gave up 7 bases and J gave up 5 bases, with 17 bases separating them. The CDR3 contains 14 residues. The CDR3 protein is CASTELRAGETQYF. The CDR3 bases are TGTGCCAGCACCGAACTGCGAGCAGGGGAGACCCAGTACTTC.

This clone appeared a few times. The chain links TRBV10-2 to TRBJ2-5; tentatively, D is TRBD2 (6 bases). CDR1 and CDR2 from the germline V gene are WSHSY and SAAADI. V lost 3 bases, J lost 7 bases, and 12 bases lay in between. This CDR3 has 13 residues. CDR3 DNA: TGCGCCAGCAGTGATTCTAGGAGGGGGACCCAGTACTTC. This codes for CASSDSRRGTQYF.

The chain links TRBV6-5 to TRBJ1-1; TRBD1 matches at 11 bases. The CDR3 spans 11 residues. V lost 7 bases to trimming and J lost 12 bases; unmatched junction nucleotides: 4. The V gene's germline CDR1 is MNHEY and CDR2 SVGAGI. The CDR3: CASNGQGASFF. The CDR3 DNA reads TGTGCCAGCAATGGACAGGGGGCCTCTTTCTTT.

The chain employs TRBV9 and TRBJ1-1, with 8 bases identical to TRBD1. The trim removed 0 bases at V and 6 bases at J, leaving 1 base unmatched. CDR3 length: 13 amino acids. Looked up from germline, CDR1 is SGDLS and CDR2 is YYNGEE. CDR3 sequence (DNA): TGTGCCAGCAGCGTAGGGGACAGGTCTGAAGCTTTCTTT. It encodes CASSVGDRSEAFF. The variable domain in full, completed from reference TRBV9 and TRBJ1-1, reads DSGVTQTPKHLITATGQRVTLRCSPRSGDLSVYWYQQSLDQGLQFLIQYYNGEERAKGNILERFSAQQFPDLHSELNLSSLELGDSALYFCASSVGDRSEAFFGQGTRLTVV.

The chain links TRBV6-5 to TRBJ1-2; 9 positions match TRBD1. Germline CDR1 reads MNHEY; CDR2 reads SVGAGI. J gave up 4 bases and V 6 bases, and 9 bases lay outside the gene matches. The CDR3 is made up of 15 amino acids. The CDR3 region is CASRETGTGIYGYTF. The CDR3 DNA is TGTGCCAGCAGGGAGACCGGGACAGGGATCTATGGCTACACCTTC.

The genes are TRBV5-5 and TRBJ1-5; D uncertain. Germline CDR1 SGHKS, CDR2 YYEKEE (reference sequence). The CDR3 consists of 16 residues. The V gene lost 0 bases and the J gene lost 0 bases, with 10 bases spanning the gap. The CDR3 DNA sequence: TGTGCCAGCAGCTTGGGGGCAGACTATAGCAATCAGCCCCAGCATTTT. Its translation: CASSLGADYSNQPQHF.

This sequence joins TRBV4-2 and TRBJ2-4; possibly TRBD2 for D (5 bases). V was pared by 4 bases and J by 3 bases, with 7 bases between. Germline-derived CDR1 and CDR2 are LGHNA and YNFKEQ. The CDR3 loop spans 13 amino acids. The CDR3 protein is CASSLGGKNIQYF. In DNA form, the CDR3 reads TGTGCCAGCAGCCTCGGAGGCAAAAACATTCAGTACTTC.

J is TRBJ2-1 and V is TRBV27, with 7 bases lining up with TRBD2. Germline values: CDR1 MNHEY, CDR2 SMNVEV (reference sequence). This CDR3 is built from 13 residues. The V gene end was trimmed by 11 bases and the J gene end by 4 bases; junction bases not matched to a gene: 8. Here the CDR3 reads CAVGSGDYNEQFF. CDR3 coding DNA: TGTGCCGTAGGGAGCGGGGATTACAATGAGCAGTTCTTC.

The gene calls are TRBV2 and TRBJ1-2, with no clear D. CDR1 is SNHLY and CDR2 is FYNNEI in the germline V gene. CDR3 length: 14 residues. Deletions cut 6 bases from V and 8 bases from J, with 19 bases between. Here the CDR3 reads CASSNNRGNGGYTF. CDR3 nucleotide sequence: TGTGCCAGCAGCAATAACCGGGGAAACGGGGGCTACACCTTC.

J is TRBJ1-3 and V is TRBV5-5; 8 nucleotides match TRBD1. In germline, CDR1 is SGHKS, CDR2 YYEKEE (reference sequence). CDR3 size: 18 residues. The V segment lost 3 bases and the J segment 2 bases; nucleotides outside the gene matches: 13. The CDR3 sequence: CASSSLRMDRVTGNTIYF. The CDR3, as DNA: TGTGCCAGCAGCTCACTACGGATGGACAGGGTGACTGGAAACACCATATATTTT.

The gene calls are TRBV6-4 and TRBJ2-3; 10 bases are shared with TRBD2. This CDR3 comprises 15 residues. J lost 3 bases, V lost 1 base, and 1 base had no gene match. Germline values: CDR1 MRHNA, CDR2 SNTAGT. CDR3 sequence reads: CASSDLTSGTDTQYF. The CDR3 DNA is TGTGCCAGCAGTGACTTGACTAGCGGGACAGATACGCAGTATTTT.

In its sample, this clone was seen once. The chain joins TRBV29-1 to TRBJ1-3, with D unresolved. CDR3 length: 11 residues. Trimming shortened V by 5 bases and J by 4 bases, and 6 bases separated the two germline ends. CDR1 is SQVTM and CDR2 is ANQGSEA in the germline V gene. The CDR3: CSVQAGNTIYF. The CDR3 DNA reads TGCAGCGTTCAGGCGGGAAACACCATATATTTT.

This clone was counted between two and nine times. The V call is TRBV5-1, the J call TRBJ1-2; TRBD1 aligns across 7 bases. Per the germline V gene, CDR1 is SGHRS and CDR2 is YFSETQ. This CDR3 has 14 amino acids. The junction had 7 bases not matched to a gene; V was cut back by 4 bases and J by 4 bases. The CDR3 loop is CASSLKTGTYGYTF. Written as DNA, the CDR3 is TGCGCCAGCAGCCTGAAGACAGGGACCTATGGCTACACCTTC. Complete variable domain (other parts from reference TRBV5-1 and TRBJ1-2): KAGVTQTPRYLIKTRGQQVTLSCSPISGHRSVSWYQQTPGQGLQFLFEYFSETQRNKGNFPGRFSGRQFSNSRSEMNVSTLELGDSALYLCASSLKTGTYGYTFGSGTRLTVV.

The CDR3 reads CASSYGQGFRQPQHF. CDR3 nucleotides: TGTGCCAGCAGTTACGGACAGGGGTTCCGGCAGCCCCAGCATTTT. V usage is TRBV6-6 and J usage is TRBJ1-5; 9 nucleotides line up with TRBD1. Germline values: CDR1 MNHNY, CDR2 SVGAGI (reference sequence). The CDR3 extends over 15 amino acids. V shed 2 bases, J shed 7 bases, and the junction held 6 bases outside the gene matches.

The chain recombines TRBV28 with TRBJ1-2, with 7 bases that match TRBD1. This CDR3 region has 15 residues. With 1 base clipped from V and 7 bases from J, the junction kept 9 bases outside the gene matches. CDR1 is MDHEN, CDR2 SYDVKM, per germline. This chain's CDR3 is CASSLYRTGGSGYTF. CDR3 nucleotide sequence: TGTGCCAGCAGTTTATACCGGACAGGAGGAAGTGGCTACACCTTC.

V is TRBV6-1 and J is TRBJ1-6, with a tentative D call TRBD1 (6 bases). The V and J ends lost 2 bases and 7 bases respectively, with 9 bases between them. This CDR3 region has 14 residues. The germline CDR1 and CDR2 sequences are MNHNS and SASEGT. In nucleotides, the CDR3 is TGTGCCAGCAGTGAAAGGACAGAAAATTCACCCCTCCACTTT. Translation: CASSERTENSPLHF.

This clone was recorded once. The genes are TRBV19 and TRBJ2-1, with 9 bases aligning to TRBD2. Unmatched junction bases numbered 8, after V lost 5 bases and J lost 3 bases. The CDR3 spans 16 residues. Germline CDR1 LNHDA, CDR2 SQIVND (reference sequence). The chain's CDR3 is CASSDIAGDYYNEQFF. The CDR3 bases are TGTGCCAGTAGTGACATAGCGGGGGACTACTACAATGAGCAGTTCTTC.

This clone was counted ten times or more. The chain couples TRBV12-2 to TRBJ1-2; the D call TRBD1 from the table was never checked on the DNA. TRBV12-2 is assigned pseudogene status. This CDR3 has 15 amino acids. The CDR3 sequence is CASRLLEGESLGYTF. The CDR3 region has the DNA TGTGCAAGTCGCCTCCTCGAGGGGGAAAGTCTTGGCTACACCTTC.